The 19 T cell receptor beta chains reported below all come from one sample, sequenced in a study of graft-versus-host responses after intestinal transplantation. Sequenced by immunoSEQ multiplex PCR; TCRdb stores in-frame clones only, minus some. The sample shows some 87,000 clones, 80% to 95% of them seen only once. These TCRs' antigens remain unknown. The sample was unstimulated CD4+ T cells sorted from spleen or lymph node cells, taken before intestinal transplant. These receptors all come from a human donor who received an intestinal transplant.

This chain uses TRBV15 with TRBJ2-7, with TRBD2 as a possible D gene (5 bases). The germline V gene has CDR1 LNHNV and CDR2 YYDKDF (reference sequence). The CDR3 extends over 12 amino acids. With 0 bases removed from V and 7 bases from J, the gap between germline ends came to 7 bases. The CDR3 region has the DNA TGTGCCACCAGCAGAGATGGCGGGGAGCAGTACTTC. Residues: CATSRDGGEQYF.

The V gene is TRBV7-9, the J gene TRBJ2-1, with 8 bases matching TRBD2. The germline V gene encodes CDR1 SEHNR and CDR2 FQNEAQ (reference sequence). With 5 bases clipped from V and 4 bases from J, the junction kept 7 bases outside the gene matches. The CDR3 has 15 amino acids. The CDR3 sequence is CASSPYQREYNEQFF. CDR3 coding DNA: TGTGCCAGCAGCCCCTACCAGCGGGAGTACAATGAGCAGTTCTTC.

There are a few counts of this clone. This sequence joins TRBV28 and TRBJ2-7; TRBD2 agrees at 8 bases. Germline V lookup: CDR1 MDHEN, CDR2 SYDVKM. The CDR3 is 11 residues long. J lost 10 bases, V lost 4 bases, and 3 bases had no gene match. In DNA form, the CDR3 reads TGTGCCAGCAGTTCCGGACTAGCCCAGTACTTC. The encoded protein is CASSSGLAQYF.

The rearrangement links TRBV7-2 to TRBJ1-4; D not resolved. V gave up 4 bases and J gave up 0 bases, with 6 bases separating them. The CDR3 extends over 14 amino acids. Germline V lookup: CDR1 SGHTA, CDR2 FQGNSA. CDR3 sequence reads: CASSWAATNEKLFF. DNA for the CDR3: TGTGCCAGCAGCTGGGCCGCAACTAATGAAAAACTGTTTTTT.

The J gene is TRBJ1-2, the V gene TRBV4-1; D is uncertain. With 5 bases removed from V and 5 bases from J, the gap between germline ends came to 15 bases. Germline V lookup: CDR1 MGHRA, CDR2 YSYEKL. The CDR3 has 14 residues. For the CDR3, the DNA is TGCGCCAGCAGCTTAGACGGGGAACCTTATGGCTACACCTTC. Translating gives CASSLDGEPYGYTF.

This clone showed up just once. V and J are TRBV19 and TRBJ2-7; D is uncertain. The CDR3 is made up of 13 amino acids. Trimming took off 6 bases at V and 0 bases at J, with 9 bases between the two ends. Per germline, CDR1 LNHDA and CDR2 SQIVND (reference sequence). This chain's CDR3 is CASRDVSSYEQYF. CDR3 sequence (DNA): TGTGCCAGTAGGGACGTAAGCTCCTACGAGCAGTACTTC.

The chain is built from TRBV4-2 and TRBJ2-3; 8 positions match TRBD2. The junction had 14 bases not matched to a gene; V was cut back by 3 bases and J by 3 bases. The CDR3 is made up of 18 amino acids. Germline V lookup: CDR1 LGHNA, CDR2 YNFKEQ. CDR3 protein: CASSQGIAGGLETDTQYF. The CDR3 bases are TGTGCCAGCAGCCAGGGTATTGCGGGAGGATTAGAAACAGATACGCAGTATTTT.

The rearrangement joins TRBV28 to TRBJ2-3; the D gene is possibly TRBD1 (6 bases). V dropped 5 bases and J dropped 2 bases, with 11 bases sitting between them. The CDR3 loop spans 14 amino acids. CDR1 and CDR2 from the germline V gene are MDHEN and SYDVKM. The CDR3 nucleotides read TGTGCCAGCAGTCACGGACAGTCCACAGATACGCAGTATTTT. The encoded protein is CASSHGQSTDTQYF.

This chain connects TRBV28 to TRBJ2-3, with unresolved D. In germline, CDR1 is MDHEN, CDR2 SYDVKM. The V end was cut by 2 bases, the J end by 0 bases, with 6 bases between. This CDR3 is built from 14 residues. The CDR3 sequence is CASSLGRSTDTQYF. CDR3 in DNA: TGTGCCAGCAGTTTAGGACGAAGCACAGATACGCAGTATTTT.

V usage is TRBV29-1 and J usage is TRBJ1-1; D unclear. V was cut by 2 bases and J by 11 bases, with 9 bases left in between. CDR3 length: 10 amino acids. Per the germline V gene, CDR1 is SQVTM and CDR2 is ANQGSEA. CDR3 DNA: TGCAGCGTTGAAACGGGGTATGCTTTCTTT. Its translation: CSVETGYAFF.

The rearrangement uses TRBV6-5 and TRBJ1-2, with TRBD1 identical over 7 bases. Germline V CDR1 and CDR2: MNHEY, SVGAGI. This CDR3 spans 13 amino acids. Unmatched junction bases numbered 6, after V lost 5 bases and J lost 6 bases. The CDR3 is CASSRTGVDGYTF. The CDR3 region has the DNA TGTGCCAGCAGTCGTACAGGGGTCGATGGCTACACCTTC.

The chain employs TRBV5-6 and TRBJ1-4, with D maybe TRBD1 (5 bases). The CDR3 length is 15 residues. Germline V lookup: CDR1 SGHDT, CDR2 YYEEEE. The germline V and J ends were trimmed by 1 base and 5 bases, with 12 bases remaining between them. CDR3 in DNA: TGTGCCAGCAGCTTGAAAGGGCAGGGCAATGAAAAACTGTTTTTT. Translating gives CASSLKGQGNEKLFF.

The genes are TRBV28 and TRBJ1-1; no firm D call. The V gene's germline CDR1 is MDHEN and CDR2 SYDVKM. This CDR3 spans 13 amino acids. Trimming took off 7 bases at V and 4 bases at J, with 13 bases between the two ends. The CDR3 nucleotides are TGTGCCAGCACAGGATTCCCCCCCACTGAAGCTTTCTTT. Residues: CASTGFPPTEAFF.

This chain connects TRBV28 to TRBJ1-1; D is undetermined. V dropped 3 bases and J dropped 3 bases, with 14 bases sitting between them. The CDR3 is 15 amino acids. Germline lookup yields CDR1 MDHEN and CDR2 SYDVKM. CDR3: CASSLSGWEDTEAFF. The CDR3 DNA reads TGTGCCAGCAGTTTGAGCGGGTGGGAGGACACTGAAGCTTTCTTT.

The chain has TRBV5-1 and TRBJ2-1, with 7 bases fitting TRBD1. With 3 bases clipped from V and 3 bases from J, the junction kept 3 bases outside the gene matches. Germline V CDR1 and CDR2: SGHRS, YFSETQ. The CDR3 is 14 amino acids. CDR3 amino acids: CASSSRDSYNEQFF. CDR3 bases: TGCGCCAGCAGCTCCCGGGACAGCTACAATGAGCAGTTCTTC.

The chain links TRBV6-6 to TRBJ2-1, with 9 bases identical to TRBD2. Germline assignment: CDR1 MNHNY and CDR2 SVGAGI (reference sequence). The V and J ends lost 6 bases and 13 bases, in that order; junction bases with no gene match: 7. The CDR3 runs 12 residues. This CDR3 reads CASSPAREGQFF. DNA of the CDR3: TGTGCCAGCAGCCCCGCGCGGGAGGGCCAGTTCTTC.

The V call is TRBV27, the J call TRBJ2-7; TRBD1 aligns across 10 bases. V shed 4 bases and J 5 bases; nucleotides not matched to a gene: 11. There are 16 residues in the CDR3. Germline lookup yields CDR1 MNHEY and CDR2 SMNVEV (reference sequence). The CDR3 nucleotides are TGTGCCAGCAGTTCTACCGGGACAGGGGTAAGGAACGAGCAGTACTTC. Translated: CASSSTGTGVRNEQYF.

This chain connects TRBV29-1 to TRBJ1-3; no definite D call. The CDR3 is 13 residues long. Between the trimmed V and J ends, which lost 4 bases and 2 bases, there was a span of 9 bases. Germline V CDR1 and CDR2: SQVTM, ANQGSEA. The CDR3 sequence is CSVAPPPGNTIYF. Here the CDR3 DNA reads TGCAGCGTTGCTCCGCCGCCTGGAAACACCATATATTTT.

The genes are TRBV6-4 and TRBJ1-6; possible D gene TRBD1, 6 bases. The ends were cut back, 6 bases at V and 5 bases at J, with 11 bases in the middle. Germline V gives CDR1 MRHNA, CDR2 SNTAGT. This CDR3 comprises 14 residues. CDR3 bases: TGTGCCAGCAGATACAGGGATGATAATTCACCCCTCCACTTT. It specifies CASRYRDDNSPLHF.